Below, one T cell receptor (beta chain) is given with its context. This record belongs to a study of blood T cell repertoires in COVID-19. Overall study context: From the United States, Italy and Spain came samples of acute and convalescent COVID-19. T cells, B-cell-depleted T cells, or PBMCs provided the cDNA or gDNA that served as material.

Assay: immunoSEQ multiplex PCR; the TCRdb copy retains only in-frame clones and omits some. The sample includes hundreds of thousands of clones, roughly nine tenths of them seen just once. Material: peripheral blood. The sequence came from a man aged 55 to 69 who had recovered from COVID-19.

CDR3 sequence (DNA): TGTGCCACCAGTGATTGGGTAAGCGGGGGGTACAATGAGCAGTTCTTC. Protein sequence: CATSDWVSGGYNEQFF. This sequence joins TRBV24-1 and TRBJ2-1; 9 bases align to TRBD2. Germline assignment: CDR1 KGHDR and CDR2 SFDVKD. V shed 2 bases, J shed 4 bases, and the junction held 5 bases outside the gene matches. The CDR3 extends over 16 amino acids.